A single sample gave rise to the 3 T cell receptor beta chains below, sequenced in a study of blood T cells in healthy people across ages. Then a second PCR, running roughly 7 to 11 cycles, was carried out with a sample-barcoded 5' primer and a J-beta primer mix. MiXCR, applied by TCRdb to the 5' RACE reads, yields one record per CDR3 protein. The data hold 630,000 or so distinct CDR3 sequences, with approximately 30% observed a single time. The sequenced sample was blood. The receptors originated from a woman older than 75 in good health.

This clonotype has a single count. The chain is built from TRBV2 and TRBJ1-4, with a weak D call TRBD1 (5 bases). V dropped 5 bases and J dropped 0 bases, with 13 bases sitting between them. Germline V gene data show CDR1 as SNHLY and CDR2 as FYNNEI. There are 16 residues in the CDR3. The CDR3 here is CASSLQAGATNEKLFF. The CDR3 coding sequence is TGTGCCAGCAGTCTACAGGCGGGTGCAACTAATGAAAAACTGTTTTTT.

This clonotype was seen repeatedly, ten times or more. The chain recombines TRBV27 with TRBJ2-7; the D gene could be TRBD1 or TRBD2 (5 bases each). Trimming pared 5 bases from V and 1 base from J, leaving 15 bases between. Germline CDR1 and CDR2: MNHEY and SMNVEV (reference sequence). The CDR3 spans 15 residues. The CDR3 loop is CASSLDRDGSYEQYF. CDR3 DNA: TGTGCCAGCAGTCTTGACCGGGACGGGTCCTACGAGCAGTACTTC.

This clonotype was recorded many times. The V gene is TRBV5-1, the J gene TRBJ2-5; D is unresolved. The CDR3 runs 14 residues. Trimming shortened V by 2 bases and J by 2 bases, and 10 bases separated the two germline ends. Germline V gene data show CDR1 as SGHRS and CDR2 as YFSETQ. The chain's CDR3 is CASSLYSGQETQYF. Here the CDR3 DNA reads TGCGCCAGCAGCTTATACAGTGGACAAGAGACCCAGTACTTC.